The 8 T cell receptor beta chains in this list originate from one sample, sequenced in a study of untreated major depressive disorder. Clones were sequenced by immunoSEQ multiplex PCR, and TCRdb holds only the in-frame ones, with some missing. Of approximately 20,000 clones listed, approximately 81% are singletons. Sequencing input: CD4+ T cells from PBMCs. The receptors originated from a woman aged 30 to 39 in good health.

In DNA, the CDR3 is TGTGCCAGCAGCTCGCAGAGAGATGGCTACACCTTC. Amino acid sequence: CASSSQRDGYTF. This sequence joins TRBV7-9 and TRBJ1-2; D gene uncertain. The CDR3 sequence is 12 residues long. With 4 bases removed from V and 6 bases from J, the gap between germline ends came to 9 bases. The germline gives CDR1 SEHNR, CDR2 FQNEAQ (reference sequence). The variable domain in full, with the rest retrieved from reference TRBV7-9 and TRBJ1-2, is DTGVSQNPRHKITKRGQNVTFRCDPISEHNRLYWYRQTLGQGPEFLTYFQNEAQLEKSRLLSDRFSAERPKGSFSTLEIQRTEQGDSAMYLCASSSQRDGYTFGSGTRLTVV.

The rearrangement links TRBV10-2 to TRBJ2-3; 8 bases agree with TRBD1. The V gene end was trimmed by 6 bases and the J gene end by 4 bases; junction bases not matched to a gene: 6. Germline lookup yields CDR1 WSHSY and CDR2 SAAADI. The CDR3 extends over 14 amino acids. For the CDR3, the DNA is TGCGCCAGCAGGGACAGGGCTTTGGCAGATACGCAGTATTTT. It is translated as CASRDRALADTQYF.

The rearrangement joins TRBV18 to TRBJ2-7, with no clear D. The CDR3 loop spans 13 amino acids. V lost 6 bases, J lost 6 bases, and 15 bases lay in between. Germline V gene sequence: CDR1 KGHSH, CDR2 LQKENI. CDR3 loop: CASSPDIYLEQYF. CDR3 nucleotide sequence: TGTGCCAGCTCCCCTGACATCTATCTCGAGCAGTACTTC.

The rearrangement uses TRBV27 and TRBJ2-3; tentatively, D is TRBD1 (7 bases). Germline CDR1 is MNHEY and CDR2 is SMNVEV (reference sequence). CDR3 length: 17 residues. V was trimmed by 5 bases and J by 3 bases, leaving 21 bases between them. CDR3: CASSPNPTGRRTDTQYF. The CDR3 DNA reads as TGTGCCAGCAGTCCCAATCCGACAGGGAGGAGAACAGATACGCAGTATTTT.

This chain uses TRBV9 with TRBJ1-1, with D perhaps TRBD1 (5 bases). The CDR3 is made up of 12 amino acids. The V gene's germline CDR1 is SGDLS and CDR2 YYNGEE. The V end was cut by 2 bases, the J end by 5 bases, with 7 bases between. The CDR3 DNA reads TGTGCCAGCAGCGTTGAGGGGACTGAAGCTTTCTTT. Translated: CASSVEGTEAFF.

The table lists this clone with a few counts. Mismatch with germline at one junction end may stem from a read error. The same CDR3 arises from other DNA sequences in this sample as well. V is TRBV7-7 and J is TRBJ2-5, with D hard to call. This CDR3 has 12 amino acids. Germline V gives CDR1 SSHAT, CDR2 FNYEAQ (reference sequence). CDR3 amino acids: CASSLDRETQYF. CDR3 bases: TGTGCTAGCAGCTTAGATAGGGAGACCCAGTACTTC.

This chain links TRBV14 with TRBJ2-2; D gene uncertain. Germline loops: CDR1 SGHDN, CDR2 FVKESK. This CDR3 is 14 amino acids long. Trimming removed 4 bases at V and 4 bases at J, with 10 bases between. Written as DNA, the CDR3 is TGTGCCAGCAGCCTATTGGGAAGCACCGGGGAGCTGTTTTTT. Translation: CASSLLGSTGELFF.

V usage is TRBV19 and J usage is TRBJ2-1; TRBD2 matches at 7 bases. Germline V gene sequence: CDR1 LNHDA, CDR2 SQIVND (reference sequence). The CDR3 has 15 residues. The V gene end was trimmed by 3 bases and the J gene end by 4 bases; junction bases not matched to a gene: 6. CDR3 protein: CASSILPSGYNEQFF. In DNA form, the CDR3 reads TGTGCCAGTAGTATCCTCCCTAGCGGTTACAATGAGCAGTTCTTC.